This T cell receptor beta chain was captured in a study of synovial regulatory T cells in juvenile arthritis. There are 13 residues in the CDR3. The nucleotide record is missing. Looked up from germline, CDR1 is SGHKS and CDR2 is YYEKEE (reference sequence). Median age around 12 years (about 2.1-25); median disease duration about 7 years (0.2-19.1). General observations from the study: Synovial Treg CDR3 sequences overlapped more with iaTregs than other circulating Tregs. TCR diversity was lower in inflammation-associated blood Treg cells than in other blood Treg cells.

On this clone itself: The antigen is undetermined.

Here immunoSEQ multiplex PCR was the method, and the copy in TCRdb shows in-frame clones only, minus some. The sample features 8,000 to 10,000 clones, with 0.35% in its top ten. Sequencing used Treg cells from blood. The subset: remaining (HLA-DR-negative) circulating blood Treg cells. The source is a donor younger than 30 with juvenile idiopathic arthritis. V and J are TRBV5-5 and TRBJ1-1. CDR3 region: CASSLVERTEAFF.